This entry is about one T cell receptor (beta chain). This specimen comes from a study of T-cell memory formation after mild COVID-19. TCRdb called the 5' RACE reads again in MiXCR, with one record for every CDR3 protein. The profile shows about 600,000 distinct CDR3 sequences, about 20% of them singletons. The TCR comes from an adult woman who had mild COVID-19 (a few samples of this study predate the infection). Cell type and time point are not known. Sequences were obtained from PBMCs or a T cell subset sorted from them (not recorded which).

The CDR3 DNA reads TGTGCCAGCAGTGGGGGGGCCTCTTTGAGTGAGCAGTTCTTC. Protein product: CASSGGASLSEQFF. The chain uses TRBV12-3 or TRBV12-4 and TRBJ2-1; maybe TRBD2 (7 bases). V lost 5 bases, J lost 9 bases, and 17 bases lay in between. The CDR3 totals 14 residues.